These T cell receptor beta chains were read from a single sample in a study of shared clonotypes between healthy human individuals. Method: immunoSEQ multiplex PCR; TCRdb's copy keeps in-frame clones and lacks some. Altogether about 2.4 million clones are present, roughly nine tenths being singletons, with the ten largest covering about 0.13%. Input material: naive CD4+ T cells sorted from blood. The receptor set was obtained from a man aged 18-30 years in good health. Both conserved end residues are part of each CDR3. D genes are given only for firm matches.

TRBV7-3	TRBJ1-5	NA	TGTGCCAGCACCCGGCTTCCCACAGTCTATAGCAATCAGCCCCAGCATTTT	CASTRLPTVYSNQPQHF
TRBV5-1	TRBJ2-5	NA	TGCGCCAGCAGCTTGGGGTCAGGGGCAGGGGAGACCCAGTACTTC	CASSLGSGAGETQYF
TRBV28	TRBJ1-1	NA	TGTGCCAGCAGTCCCCCCAGGAACACTGAAGCTTTCTTT	CASSPPRNTEAFF
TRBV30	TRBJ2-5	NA	TGTGCCTGGAGTGTTACTAGTGGGGTAGAGACCCAGTACTTC	CAWSVTSGVETQYF
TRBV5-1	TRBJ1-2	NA	TGCGCCAGCAGCTTAGAAGGAGACCCGTACTATGGCTACACCTTC	CASSLEGDPYYGYTF
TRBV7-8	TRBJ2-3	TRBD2	TGTGCCAGCAGCCAAACTAGCGGGAAGACGAGTACGCAGTATTTT	CASSQTSGKTSTQYF
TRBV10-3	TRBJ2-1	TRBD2	TGTGCCATCAGAGATTTAGCGGGAGAAGGGGGTGAGCAGTTCTTC	CAIRDLAGEGGEQFF
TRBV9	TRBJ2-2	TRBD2	TGTGCCAGCAGCGCGGGCCCTAGCGGGGGCGGGGAGCTGTTTTTT	CASSAGPSGGGELFF
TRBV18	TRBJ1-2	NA	TGTGCCAGCTCACCAGAGACGATCGACAGCTATGGCTACACCTTC	CASSPETIDSYGYTF
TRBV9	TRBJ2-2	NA	TGTGCCAGCAGCGCCGGACAGTCCAGCGGGGAGCTGTTTTTT	CASSAGQSSGELFF
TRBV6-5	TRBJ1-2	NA	TGTGCCAGCACCAAAACAGGGTTCTATGGCTACACCTTC	CASTKTGFYGYTF
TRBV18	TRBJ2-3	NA	TGTGCCAGCGCGACGATTCACAACTCAGATACGCAGTATTTT	CASATIHNSDTQYF
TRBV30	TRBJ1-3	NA	TGTGCCTGGAGCGCGGGGAGCTCTGGAAACACCATATATTTT	CAWSAGSSGNTIYF